The rows below give T cell receptor beta chains drawn from one sample of a study of T cell changes during pregnancy in multiple sclerosis. The repertoire was sequenced with immunoSEQ multiplex PCR; TCRdb's copy has only in-frame clones and lacks some. The repertoire holds some 60,000 clones, 70% to 90% seen once, with less than 2% in the top ten. This material consisted of peripheral blood, taken after pregnancy. These receptors were obtained from a female donor with multiple sclerosis, enrolled in a pregnancy study. Each CDR3 is given with its conserved first and last residue. The D gene is left open where the match is weak. Some rows mark clone size as missing; the rest say once, few, many or name a class of expanded clone.

clone size	CDR3 length	J gene	D gene	V gene	CDR3 protein	CDR3 DNA
NA	13	TRBJ1-3	NA	TRBV30	CAWSAGGLNTIYF	TGTGCCTGGAGTGCCGGAGGGTTAAACACCATATATTTT
NA	15	TRBJ2-7	TRBD1	TRBV2	CASIGDGTGPHEQYF	TGTGCCAGCATAGGTGACGGGACAGGTCCCCACGAGCAGTACTTC
NA	15	TRBJ1-1	TRBD1	TRBV5-1	CASSFAEGALAEAFF	TGCGCCAGCAGCTTTGCCGAGGGGGCGTTGGCTGAAGCTTTCTTT
NA	14	TRBJ2-5	TRBD1	TRBV7-6	CASSFGTGTETQYF	TGTGCCAGCAGCTTTGGGACAGGGACAGAGACCCAGTACTTC
NA	19	TRBJ2-7	TRBD1	TRBV7-4	CASSHMARAKDRGQGEQYF	TGTGCCAGCAGCCATATGGCAAGGGCGAAGGACAGGGGTCAGGGCGAGCAGTACTTC
once	15	TRBJ2-5	NA	TRBV5-3	CARSLPPGGAETQYF	TGTGCCAGAAGCCTACCCCCTGGGGGGGCGGAGACCCAGTACTTC
once	13	TRBJ2-3	NA	TRBV5-4	CASSLEEGDTQYF	TGTGCCAGCAGCTTGGAGGAGGGCGATACGCAGTATTTT
few	14	TRBJ1-1	TRBD1	TRBV6-5	CASRPGQGYTEAFF	TGTGCCAGCAGACCCGGACAGGGCTACACTGAAGCTTTCTTT
NA	15	TRBJ1-6	NA	TRBV7-2	CASSFSGPTNSPLHF	TGTGCCAGCAGCTTTTCAGGGCCCACAAATTCACCCCTCCACTTT
once	13	TRBJ1-2	TRBD1	TRBV5-5	CASSLGQGFGYTF	TGTGCCAGCAGCTTGGGACAGGGATTTGGCTACACCTTC
NA	14	TRBJ1-1	NA	TRBV13	CASSPTDPNTEAFF	TGTGCCAGCAGCCCGACAGACCCGAACACTGAAGCTTTCTTT
NA	13	TRBJ2-3	NA	TRBV7-9	CASSSVAADTQYF	TGTGCCAGCAGTTCTGTAGCGGCGGATACGCAGTATTTT
NA	15	TRBJ1-1	NA	TRBV5-1	CASSLAGGSNTEAFF	TGCGCCAGCAGCTTGGCGGGGGGATCCAACACTGAAGCTTTCTTT
once	14	TRBJ1-6	TRBD1	TRBV19	CASSEQGAGSPLHF	TGTGCCAGTAGCGAACAGGGGGCTGGATCACCCCTCCACTTT
NA	12	TRBJ2-5	NA	TRBV11-2	CASSFSGETQYF	TGTGCCAGCAGCTTCTCCGGAGAGACCCAGTACTTC
once	16	TRBJ2-1	TRBD2	TRBV5-1	CASSFLSGLAGNEQFF	TGCGCCAGCAGCTTCCTTTCTGGACTAGCGGGAAATGAGCAGTTCTTC
NA	14	TRBJ2-1	TRBD1	TRBV30	CAWSDEQGGYEQFF	TGTGCCTGGAGTGACGAACAGGGGGGATATGAGCAGTTCTTC
NA	15	TRBJ2-7	TRBD1	TRBV28	CASSYGTGISYEQYF	TGTGCCAGCAGCTATGGGACAGGAATCTCCTACGAGCAGTACTTC
NA	13	TRBJ1-1	NA	TRBV5-1	CASKGVLNTEAFF	TGCGCCAGCAAGGGGGTACTGAACACTGAAGCTTTCTTT
few	13	TRBJ1-1	NA	TRBV6-1	CASTYSGNTEAFF	TGTGCCAGCACCTATTCAGGGAACACTGAAGCTTTCTTT
NA	16	TRBJ1-1	NA	TRBV5-1	CASSPQGLGANTEAFF	TGCGCCAGCAGCCCCCAGGGACTAGGCGCGAACACTGAAGCTTTCTTT
NA	14	TRBJ1-4	TRBD1	TRBV18	CASSPPGGREKLFF	TGTGCCAGCTCACCACCAGGGGGCAGAGAAAAACTGTTTTTT
NA	16	TRBJ2-3	NA	TRBV5-1	CASSLGQGLLADTQYF	TGCGCCAGCAGCTTGGGGCAGGGGCTTTTAGCAGATACGCAGTATTTT
NA	15	TRBJ2-5	TRBD1	TRBV25-1	CASSESKGTEETQYF	TGTGCCAGCAGTGAAAGCAAAGGGACAGAAGAGACCCAGTACTTC
NA	14	TRBJ2-3	NA	TRBV15	CATTRGDKEDTQYF	TGTGCCACCACACGCGGTGATAAGGAAGATACGCAGTATTTT
NA	14	TRBJ1-2	NA	TRBV25-1	CASSEPGWGDGYTF	TGTGCCAGCAGTGAACCTGGGTGGGGGGATGGCTACACCTTC